This T cell receptor (beta chain) was documented in a study of blood T cell repertoires in COVID-19 (dated by TCRdb to 2020 to 2021). As for the study more broadly: Collaborator samples came from the United States, Italy and Spain and covered acute and convalescent phases of COVID-19. The material from the prospective study consisted of cDNA or gDNA derived from T cells, B-cell-depleted T cells, or PBMCs. HLA class I and class II types, where available, came from metadata supplied by the sample provider rather than from assay-based typing. Subjects who had been exposed to COVID-19, were actively infected with it, or had recovered from it provided the deeply sampled blood TCRbeta repertoires that made up the dataset. The repertoires were released in a freely available public database intended as a resource for research on the immune response to SARS-CoV-2. Samples were obtained from the ongoing ImmuneRACE study (first 160 participants) and from about 1,300 subjects provided by 6 global collaborators. The sample metadata nearly always contained a de-identified subject ID, COVID-19 status, age in years and sex. Results and caveats for the whole study, not just this receptor: How much clinical and demographic metadata was included differed by source and by participant, and the metadata was provided uncurated.

The collaborating institutions used their own protocols to collect whole blood in K2EDTA tubes. Collaborator samples were shipped for TCRbeta analysis as frozen whole blood, isolated PBMCs, or DNA extracted from either sample type. Looking up the germline V gene yields CDR1 SGHDT and CDR2 YYEEEE. The CDR3 sequence holds 15 residues, the cysteine and phenylalanine included. The CDR3 DNA has 45 bases and is translated from base 1. V has 4 bases trimmed and J has 6 bases trimmed; junction bases matching no gene number 5. TCRbeta CDR3 regions were amplified from genomic DNA by means of the immunoSEQ Assay, a bias-controlled multiplex PCR. Under the source paper's analysis protocol: The number of nucleated cells in each sample was estimated from the amplification of reference gene primers within the assay. To quantify the absolute abundance of each unique TCRbeta CDR3 rearrangement, sequence reads were collapsed and filtered. Productive Simpson clonality was computed per sample as the square root of Simpson's diversity index over productive rearrangements. Entries here come from immuneACCESS through TCRdb and include only in-frame sequences with V and J called. Some clones fail to appear in such tables; in the studies checked, an unresolved V gene covers under half of the shortfall, and the cause of the remainder is unknown. The V and J calls and the clone size are those of that table, but D and trimming were determined from the DNA. In this sample the table shows tens of thousands of clones, 88% of which occur a single time. The ten largest clones take up 4.8% of the sample.

Details on this clone: The specificity of this receptor is unknown. Base qualities were left out, and no much larger clone turns up one base away.

This chain joins TRBV5-6 to TRBJ2-7, and TRBD2 matches 15 of the central bases. Sample: peripheral blood. The TCR originated in a woman aged 80 or older with active COVID-19. The CDR3 corresponds to CASSAGLAGGFEQYF. The DNA sequence follows: TGTGCCAGCAGCGCGGGACTAGCGGGAGGTTTCGAGCAGTACTTC.